Included here is one T cell receptor beta chain sequence, with context. The sample belongs to a study of T cell responses to AZD1222 COVID-19 vaccine. The repertoire was sequenced with immunoSEQ multiplex PCR; TCRdb's copy has only in-frame clones and lacks some. The table has approximately 120,000 clones, around nine tenths seen once. The V end was cut by 0 bases, the J end by 10 bases, with 13 bases between. This CDR3 comprises 15 residues. The germline V gene encodes CDR1 LNHNV and CDR2 YYDKDF (reference sequence). The receptor was isolated from an adult in good health. The chain uses TRBV15 and TRBJ1-6; D is undetermined. Sequences were derived from peripheral blood, sampled on day 0 of MenACWY control vaccination. CDR3: CATSRDQGAGSPLHF. CDR3 sequence (DNA): TGTGCCACCAGCAGAGATCAAGGTGCAGGATCACCCCTCCACTTT.